This T cell receptor (beta chain) was obtained from a study of T-cell reconstitution after alpha-beta-depleted transplantation in children. Study-level findings and limits: High day-60 TCRbeta diversity in some patients came from surviving recipient T cells and thymic progenitors. Expanded clones from the graft, numbering several hundred, reportedly supplied alpha-beta T cells about two months after transplant. Newly produced T cells mostly accounted for T-cell counts and diversity one year post-transplant.

Construction of the TCRbeta library involved unique molecular identifiers. Using its own MiXCR run on the PCR reads, TCRdb lists one record per CDR3 protein. Of a few hundred thousand distinct CDR3 sequences in the sample, 23% are singletons; the top ten hold roughly 9.7%. Concerning this clonotype: What it binds is not known.

V lost 4 bases and J lost 4, with 19 bases in between. CDR3 size: 16 residues. The germline CDR1 and CDR2 sequences are MGHRA and YSYEKL. The genes are TRBV4-1 and TRBJ1-1; the D is unclear. The input for sequencing was PBMCs, mostly from graft donor cells, taken 180 days after TCRalphabeta/CD19-depleted stem cell transplant. This TCR was sampled from a male patient aged 10 to 17 who had a stem cell transplant for acute lymphoblastic leukemia, so the T cells may come from the graft donor. The DNA for the CDR3 is TGCGCCAGCAGCCCCATTCCGGGTTTTATCGGCACTGAAGCTTTCTTT. This translates into CASSPIPGFIGTEAFF.